This entry lists 28 T cell receptor beta chains sequenced from one sample in a study of OX40 agonist ivuxolimab in advanced cancers. Only in-frame clones appear in the TCRdb table, and some are missing; sequencing was by immunoSEQ multiplex PCR. The table records almost 90,000 clones, around 87% of them present only once. Sequenced material: CD4+ or CD8+ T cells sorted from blood, taken in a trial of the OX40 agonist ivuxolimab. The receptors originated from an adult with an advanced solid tumor such as melanoma, head and neck, liver or kidney cancer.

The CDR3 loop is CASRPTGDRNTGELFF. Here the CDR3 DNA reads TGTGCCAGCAGGCCCACAGGGGATCGGAACACCGGGGAGCTGTTTTTT. The rearrangement uses TRBV7-3 and TRBJ2-2, with 7 bases identical to TRBD1. The CDR3 consists of 16 residues. J gave up 1 base and V 6 bases, and 8 bases lay outside the gene matches. CDR1 and CDR2 (germline): SGHTA, FQGTGA.

V is TRBV9 and J is TRBJ1-4; D gene ambiguous. Germline CDR1 is SGDLS and CDR2 is YYNGEE. This CDR3 spans 14 amino acids. V lost 4 bases, J lost 4 bases, and 11 bases lay in between. The CDR3 loop is CASSPGRSNEKLFF. As DNA, the CDR3 is TGTGCCAGCAGCCCCGGACGGAGTAATGAAAAACTGTTTTTT.

This sequence joins TRBV7-8 and TRBJ2-7, with D perhaps matching TRBD2 (6 bases). Trimming removed 8 bases from V and 6 bases from J, with 14 bases in between. The germline V gene has CDR1 SGHVS and CDR2 FQNEAQ. This CDR3 comprises 12 residues. In nucleotides, the CDR3 is TGTGCCAGCGGGGGAGGATTGGGCGAGCAGTACTTC. Translation gives CASGGGLGEQYF. Full variable domain (rest looked up from reference TRBV7-8 and TRBJ2-7): GAGVSQSPRYKVAKRGQDVALRCDPISGHVSLFWYQQALGQGPEFLTYFQNEAQLDKSGLPSDRFFAERPEGSVSTLKIQRTQQEDSAVYLCASGGGLGEQYFGPGTRLTVT.

This clone was seen a few times. The V call is TRBV7-9, the J call TRBJ1-6, with TRBD1 matching 10 bases. J lost 8 bases, V lost 4 bases, and 2 bases had no gene match. There are 14 residues in the CDR3. Germline CDR1 is SEHNR and CDR2 is FQNEAQ (reference sequence). The chain's CDR3 is CASSSDRGYSPLHF. The CDR3 DNA reads as TGTGCCAGCAGCTCGGACAGGGGGTATTCACCCCTCCACTTT.

The V call is TRBV5-1, the J call TRBJ2-1, with D unresolved. The CDR3 totals 13 residues. Germline lookup yields CDR1 SGHRS and CDR2 YFSETQ. Trimming cost V 3 bases and J 5 bases, with 9 bases left between them. CDR3 in amino acids: CASSSAVNNEQFF. The DNA of the CDR3 is TGCGCCAGCAGCTCCGCCGTGAACAATGAGCAGTTCTTC.

This clone was recorded only once. The genes are TRBV9 and TRBJ2-5, with a possible D match to TRBD2 (6 bases). The ends were cut back, 5 bases at V and 4 bases at J, with 15 bases in the middle. The CDR3 is 14 residues long. CDR1 and CDR2 (germline): SGDLS, YYNGEE. CDR3: CASSVTTRGETQYF. In nucleotides, the CDR3 is TGTGCCAGCAGTGTAACAACGCGGGGAGAGACCCAGTACTTC.

The chain is built from TRBV29-1 and TRBJ2-3; the D gene is possibly TRBD1 (5 bases). Trimming pared 6 bases from V and 6 bases from J, leaving 10 bases between. The CDR3 sequence is 11 residues long. Germline V gene lookup returns CDR1 SQVTM and CDR2 ANQGSEA. The CDR3 is CSVAAGDTQYF. DNA of the CDR3: TGCAGCGTCGCCGCAGGGGATACGCAGTATTTT.

V usage is TRBV29-1 and J usage is TRBJ2-7; D not certain. V lost 2 bases to trimming and J lost 3 bases, with 8 bases between them. The CDR3 totals 12 residues. Germline V CDR1 and CDR2: SQVTM, ANQGSEA. As DNA, the CDR3 is TGCAGCGTTGAACATCCCGGCTACGAGCAGTACTTC. It yields the protein CSVEHPGYEQYF.

The chain has TRBV5-1 and TRBJ1-2; D is unclear. V lost 0 bases, J lost 4 bases, and 7 bases lay in between. This CDR3 contains 13 residues. Germline CDR1 is SGHRS and CDR2 is YFSETQ. The CDR3 protein is CASSLGPTYGYTF. In DNA form, the CDR3 reads TGCGCCAGCAGCTTGGGACCGACCTATGGCTACACCTTC.

The chain's CDR3 is CASSYLRTGRSGNTIYF. The CDR3 DNA reads TGTGCCAGCAGCTACTTAAGGACAGGGAGGAGTGGAAACACCATATATTTT. The rearrangement uses TRBV7-2 and TRBJ1-3; 8 nucleotides match TRBD1. Per the germline V gene, CDR1 is SGHTA and CDR2 is FQGNSA. CDR3 length equals 17 residues. The ends lost 4 bases at V and 3 bases at J; junction bases unmatched: 11. Together with reference TRBV7-2 and TRBJ1-3, the CDR3 gives the full variable domain: GAGVSQSPSNKVTEKGKDVELRCDPISGHTALYWYRQSLGQGLEFLIYFQGNSAPDKSGLPSDRFSAERTGGSVSTLTIQRTQQEDSAVYLCASSYLRTGRSGNTIYFGEGSWLTVV.

The chain recombines TRBV6-6 with TRBJ2-2; no reliable D call. CDR1 is MNHNY, CDR2 SVGAGI, per germline (reference sequence). The CDR3 covers 11 residues. Trimming stripped 5 bases from V and 6 bases from J, with 4 bases between. Here the CDR3 DNA reads TGTGCCAGCAGTAGGTCCGGGGAGCTGTTTTTT. The encoded protein is CASSRSGELFF.

The chain uses TRBV19 and TRBJ1-2; the D gene is possibly TRBD1 (6 bases). The CDR3 spans 14 residues. Germline values: CDR1 LNHDA, CDR2 SQIVND (reference sequence). The V and J ends lost 4 bases and 0 bases respectively, with 9 bases between them. In DNA, the CDR3 is TGTGCCAGTAGTAGGACAGCCGCTAACTATGGCTACACCTTC. This translates into CASSRTAANYGYTF.

The rearrangement joins TRBV15 to TRBJ2-5; no definite D call. Trimming removed 0 bases at V and 1 base at J, with 9 bases between. Germline lookup yields CDR1 LNHNV and CDR2 YYDKDF (reference sequence). This CDR3 is built from 15 residues. The CDR3 DNA sequence: TGTGCCACCAGCAGAGATGCCGGAGCCCAAGAGACCCAGTACTTC. Protein sequence: CATSRDAGAQETQYF.

The rearrangement uses TRBV6-1 and TRBJ2-5, with D possibly being TRBD2 (7 bases). The J call could be wrong; TRBJ2-7 is a better fit for the DNA end. The CDR3 is made up of 15 amino acids. CDR1 MNHNS and CDR2 SASEGT come from the germline V gene. Here the CDR3 DNA reads TGTGCCAGCAGTGAATTTGGAGGGGGGGCCTACGAGCAGTACTTC. Residues: CASSEFGGGAYEQYF.

V usage is TRBV6-6 and J usage is TRBJ2-7; D is ambiguous. Trimming took off 6 bases at V and 4 bases at J, with 10 bases between the two ends. The length of the CDR3 is 12 residues. In germline, CDR1 is MNHNY, CDR2 SVGAGI (reference sequence). CDR3 amino acids: CASRESLYEQYF. Written as DNA, the CDR3 is TGTGCCAGCAGGGAATCGTTATACGAGCAGTACTTC.

The chain uses TRBV7-9 and TRBJ2-1; 9 nucleotides agree with TRBD2. CDR1 and CDR2 from the germline V gene are SEHNR and FQNEAQ (reference sequence). Losses at the gene ends were 1 base for V and 7 bases for J; bases not matched to a gene: 5. The CDR3 consists of 15 residues. The CDR3 coding sequence is TGTGCCAGCAGCTTAGTAGTAGCGGGAGCTAATGAGCAGTTCTTC. Translated: CASSLVVAGANEQFF.

This clone was counted a single time. The V and J genes are TRBV6-1 and TRBJ2-7; D tentatively fits TRBD1 or TRBD2 (6 bases each). The V gene lost 4 bases and the J gene lost 2 bases, with 12 bases spanning the gap. The CDR3 runs to 14 residues. Germline CDR1 is MNHNS and CDR2 is SASEGT. CDR3 region: CASSGSGEAYEQYF. The CDR3 DNA reads TGTGCCAGCAGTGGGTCAGGGGAGGCCTACGAGCAGTACTTC.

The chain links TRBV6-5 to TRBJ2-7; 8 bases are shared with TRBD1. There are 14 residues in the CDR3. J lost 1 base, V lost 7 bases, and 6 bases had no gene match. Germline V gives CDR1 MNHEY, CDR2 SVGAGI. CDR3 loop: CASNSRTGSYEQYF. The DNA of the CDR3 is TGTGCCAGCAATAGCAGGACAGGGTCCTACGAGCAGTACTTC.

This clone was found once. The chain combines TRBV6-1 with TRBJ2-1, with a weak D call TRBD1 (6 bases). The CDR3 sequence is 15 residues long. Germline V CDR1 and CDR2: MNHNS, SASEGT. V lost 5 bases to trimming and J lost 5 bases, with 16 bases between them. Here the CDR3 DNA reads TGTGCCAGCAGTCCCTCACAGGGTTTCAACAATGAGCAGTTCTTC. As protein: CASSPSQGFNNEQFF.

This clone was observed a handful of times. The same CDR3 arises from other DNA sequences in this sample as well. The chain uses TRBV11-2 and TRBJ2-5; unclear D gene. Germline-derived CDR1 and CDR2 are SGHAT and FQNNGV. This CDR3 is built from 11 residues. The V end lost 1 base, the J end lost 4 bases, and 1 base lay between the germline ends. This CDR3 reads CASSLGETQYF. The DNA of the CDR3 is TGTGCCAGCAGCTTAGGAGAGACCCAGTACTTC.

Details on this clone: Other DNA sequences in the sample encode the same CDR3. The rearrangement uses TRBV18 and TRBJ1-5; D unresolved. V was pared by 3 bases and J by 2 bases, with 8 bases between. CDR3 length: 14 amino acids. Germline V gene sequence: CDR1 KGHSH, CDR2 LQKENI. The CDR3 here is CASSPDGGNQPQHF. CDR3 nucleotide sequence: TGTGCCAGCTCACCGGACGGGGGCAATCAGCCCCAGCATTTT.

The V gene is TRBV15, the J gene TRBJ2-5; the D is unclear. There are 12 residues in the CDR3. The V end lost 3 bases, the J end lost 5 bases, and 7 bases lay between the germline ends. Germline V lookup: CDR1 LNHNV, CDR2 YYDKDF (reference sequence). CDR3 region: CATSSGVETQYF. The CDR3 bases are TGTGCCACCAGCAGCGGTGTGGAGACCCAGTACTTC.

This chain connects TRBV6-6 to TRBJ1-2; no firm D call. V lost 5 bases to trimming and J lost 5 bases, with 9 bases between them. Germline loops: CDR1 MNHNY, CDR2 SVGAGI (reference sequence). The CDR3 loop spans 12 amino acids. CDR3 DNA sequence: TGTGCCAGCAGTACGAGCCGGTATGGCTACACCTTC. This sequence encodes CASSTSRYGYTF.

This clone was observed once. This chain joins TRBV2 and TRBJ1-4, with TRBD1 matching over 8 bases. The CDR3 consists of 15 residues. The junction had 7 bases not matched to a gene; V was cut back by 5 bases and J by 5 bases. Germline CDR1 is SNHLY and CDR2 is FYNNEI. CDR3 nucleotide sequence: TGTGCCAGCAGTCGCGGACAGGGTTACAATGAAAAACTGTTTTTT. Residues: CASSRGQGYNEKLFF.

The rearrangement links TRBV7-5 to TRBJ2-7; the DNA was not compared with TRBD1, the D call given in the table. TRBV7-5 is a documented pseudogene. CDR3 length: 15 residues. CDR3 nucleotide sequence: TGTGTCAGAAGCTTAGCGGGGGACAGGGTTCTCGAGCAGTACTTC. The encoded protein is CVRSLAGDRVLEQYF.

V is TRBV27 and J is TRBJ2-7; no reliable D call. Trimming took off 5 bases at V and 2 bases at J, with 10 bases between the two ends. Germline CDR1 is MNHEY and CDR2 is SMNVEV (reference sequence). CDR3 length equals 13 residues. The CDR3 DNA follows: TGTGCCAGCAGTGAGACCCCGACCTACGAGCAGTACTTC. It yields the protein CASSETPTYEQYF.

This sequence joins TRBV4-1 and TRBJ1-3; possible D gene TRBD1, 6 bases. CDR1 MGHRA and CDR2 YSYEKL come from the germline V gene. V lost 1 base to trimming and J lost 6 bases, with 10 bases between them. The CDR3 totals 14 residues. The DNA for the CDR3 is TGCGCCAGCAGCCAAGGGGCAGGGGAAAACACCATATATTTT. It translates to CASSQGAGENTIYF.

V is TRBV2 and J is TRBJ2-7; D might be TRBD1 (6 bases). V was trimmed by 7 bases and J by 0 bases, leaving 13 bases between them. The CDR3 contains 14 residues. Per germline, CDR1 SNHLY and CDR2 FYNNEI. The CDR3 sequence: CASKRDTSSYEQYF. CDR3 nucleotides: TGTGCCAGCAAACGGGACACTAGCTCCTACGAGCAGTACTTC.